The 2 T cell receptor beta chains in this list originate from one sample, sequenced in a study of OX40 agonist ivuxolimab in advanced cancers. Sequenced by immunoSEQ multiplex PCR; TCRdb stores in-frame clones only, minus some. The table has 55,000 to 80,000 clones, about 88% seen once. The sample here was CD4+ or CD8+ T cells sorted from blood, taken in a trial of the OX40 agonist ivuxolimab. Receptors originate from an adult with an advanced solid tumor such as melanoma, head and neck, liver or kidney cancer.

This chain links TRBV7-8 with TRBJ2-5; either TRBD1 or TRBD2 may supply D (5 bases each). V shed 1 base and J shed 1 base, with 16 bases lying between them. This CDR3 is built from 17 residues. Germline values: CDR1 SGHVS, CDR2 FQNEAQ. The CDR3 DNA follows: TGTGCCAGCAGCTTAGGATGGGACCATCGTGCCCAAGAGACCCAGTACTTC. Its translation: CASSLGWDHRAQETQYF. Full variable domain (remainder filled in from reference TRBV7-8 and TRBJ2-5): GAGVSQSPRYKVAKRGQDVALRCDPISGHVSLFWYQQALGQGPEFLTYFQNEAQLDKSGLPSDRFFAERPEGSVSTLKIQRTQQEDSAVYLCASSLGWDHRAQETQYFGPGTRLLVL.

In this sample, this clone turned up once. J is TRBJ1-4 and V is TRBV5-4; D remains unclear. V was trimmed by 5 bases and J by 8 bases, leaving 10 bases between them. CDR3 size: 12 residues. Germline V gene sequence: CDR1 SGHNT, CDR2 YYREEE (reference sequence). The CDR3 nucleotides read TGTGCCAGCAGTTCGGACGGGGAAAAACTGTTTTTT. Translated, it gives CASSSDGEKLFF.